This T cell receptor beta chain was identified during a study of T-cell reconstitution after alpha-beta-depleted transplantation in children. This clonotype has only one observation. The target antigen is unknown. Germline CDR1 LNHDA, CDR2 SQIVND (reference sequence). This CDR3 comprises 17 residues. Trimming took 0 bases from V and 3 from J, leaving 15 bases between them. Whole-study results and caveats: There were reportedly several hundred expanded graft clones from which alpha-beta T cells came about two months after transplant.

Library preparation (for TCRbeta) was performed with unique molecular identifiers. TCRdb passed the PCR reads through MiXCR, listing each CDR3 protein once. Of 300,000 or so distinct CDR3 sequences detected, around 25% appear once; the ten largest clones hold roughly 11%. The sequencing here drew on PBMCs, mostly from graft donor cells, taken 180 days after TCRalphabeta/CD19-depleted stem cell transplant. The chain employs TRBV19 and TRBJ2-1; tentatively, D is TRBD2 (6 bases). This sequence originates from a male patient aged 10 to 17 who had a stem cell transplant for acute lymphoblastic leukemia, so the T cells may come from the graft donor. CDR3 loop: CASSIDQRGGSYNEQFF. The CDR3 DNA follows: TGTGCCAGTAGTATAGATCAGCGAGGAGGGAGCTACAATGAGCAGTTCTTC.